One and the same sample provided the 12 T cell receptor beta chains below, sequenced in a study of metastatic and nonmetastatic thyroid tumors. TCRdb redid the clone calls on the PCR reads using MiXCR. The sample has roughly 40,000 clones, 16% seen once; the top ten hold about 20%. Patients had received no treatment of any kind before thyroid surgery. The sample comprised blood. Receptors originate from a female donor with papillary thyroid cancer or a benign thyroid nodule (not recorded which). Some clones in this sample may be carry-over from other donors' samples.

The chain has TRBV2 and TRBJ1-5; weak D call: TRBD1 (6 bases). V was pared by 6 bases and J by 6 bases, with 18 bases between. The germline CDR1 and CDR2 sequences are SNHLY and FYNNEI. CDR3 length: 15 residues. CDR3 loop: CASRDLQGDAQPQHF. CDR3 DNA sequence: TGTGCCAGCAGAGATTTACAGGGTGACGCTCAGCCCCAGCATTTT.

The V and J genes are TRBV6-1 and TRBJ1-2, with D possibly being TRBD1 (6 bases). The ends were cut back, 4 bases at V and 1 base at J, with 10 bases in the middle. CDR3 length equals 14 residues. The germline CDR1 and CDR2 sequences are MNHNS and SASEGT. The DNA of the CDR3 is TGTGCCAGCAGTGGACAGGAACATAACTATGGCTACACCTTC. Translating it yields CASSGQEHNYGYTF.

In its sample, this clone ranks as medium-sized (0.01 to 0.1%). The chain recombines TRBV6-1 with TRBJ2-1, with a tentative D call TRBD2 (5 bases). Between the trimmed V and J ends, which lost 5 bases and 0 bases, there was a span of 8 bases. Per the germline V gene, CDR1 is MNHNS and CDR2 is SASEGT. This CDR3 contains 14 residues. The CDR3 DNA reads as TGTGCCAGCAGTTGGACTCCCTCCTACAATGAGCAGTTCTTC. It translates to CASSWTPSYNEQFF.

The chain recombines TRBV11-1 with TRBJ2-1; perhaps TRBD2 as D (5 bases). Per germline, CDR1 SGHAT and CDR2 FQDESV (reference sequence). Trimming took 2 bases from V and 5 from J, leaving 22 bases between them. This CDR3 has 18 residues. In nucleotides, the CDR3 is TGTGCCAGCAGCTTATGGATGTGGAGGCCCCCCTTCCACAATGAGCAGTTCTTC. It specifies CASSLWMWRPPFHNEQFF.

This clone was observed at least ten times. V gene TRBV5-1 combines with J gene TRBJ2-5, with D hard to call. The germline CDR1 and CDR2 sequences are SGHRS and YFSETQ. The CDR3 runs to 13 residues. The V and J ends lost 2 bases and 5 bases respectively, with 10 bases between them. In DNA form, the CDR3 reads TGCGCCAGCAGCTTCGAAGCGTCGGAGACCCAGTACTTC. As protein: CASSFEASETQYF.

This clone was found a few times. The J gene is TRBJ2-7, the V gene TRBV28; TRBD2 is a possible D gene (6 bases). This CDR3 comprises 14 residues. Germline values: CDR1 MDHEN, CDR2 SYDVKM. Trimming removed 7 bases from V and 3 bases from J, with 16 bases in between. The CDR3 bases are TGTGCCAGCACCGCCGGGACTCTGGTCTACGAGCAGTACTTC. This translates into CASTAGTLVYEQYF. Based on the CDR3 plus reference TRBV28 and TRBJ2-7, the full variable domain is DVKVTQSSRYLVKRTGEKVFLECVQDMDHENMFWYRQDPGLGLRLIYFSYDVKMKEKGDIPEGYSVSREKKERFSLILESASTNQTSMYLCASTAGTLVYEQYFGPGTRLTVT.

The chain uses TRBV15 and TRBJ2-7; unclear D gene. The germline gives CDR1 LNHNV, CDR2 YYDKDF (reference sequence). The CDR3 runs 14 residues. V shed 4 bases and J shed 4 bases, with 14 bases lying between them. CDR3 sequence: CATSTARAEYEQYF. DNA of the CDR3: TGTGCCACCAGCACAGCTAGGGCCGAGTACGAGCAGTACTTC.

This clone occurred many times. V usage is TRBV27 and J usage is TRBJ2-7; possibly TRBD1 for D (6 bases). The CDR3 is 15 amino acids. Trimming left V 7 bases short and J 3 bases short, with 19 bases between. The germline gives CDR1 MNHEY, CDR2 SMNVEV (reference sequence). The CDR3 sequence: CASKRAGRGIYEQYF. CDR3 in DNA: TGTGCCAGCAAAAGGGCCGGCAGGGGTATCTACGAGCAGTACTTC.

Only a few counts were recorded for this clone. The V and J genes are TRBV6-2 or TRBV6-3 and TRBJ2-1; 7 nucleotides match TRBD1. Germline V gene sequence: CDR1 MNHEY, CDR2 SVGEGT. J lost 4 bases, V lost 4 bases, and 4 bases had no gene match. The CDR3 totals 14 residues. CDR3 in amino acids: CASSFGQAYNEQFF. The CDR3 DNA sequence: TGTGCCAGCAGTTTCGGACAGGCATACAATGAGCAGTTCTTC.

This clone was seen a few times. This chain links TRBV3-1 with TRBJ2-1; unclear D gene. The CDR3 has 16 residues. The germline CDR1 and CDR2 sequences are LGHDT and YNNKEL (reference sequence). V was cut by 0 bases and J by 5 bases, with 14 bases left in between. This chain's CDR3 is CASSQDLPESNNEQFF. CDR3 DNA sequence: TGTGCCAGCAGCCAAGACCTGCCTGAATCGAACAATGAGCAGTTCTTC.

This clone came up many times. This sequence joins TRBV5-1 and TRBJ1-1; D is unclear. V lost 3 bases to trimming and J lost 4 bases, with 16 bases between them. CDR3 length: 15 amino acids. Germline V gene data show CDR1 as SGHRS and CDR2 as YFSETQ. The CDR3 DNA follows: TGCGCCAGCAGCTCCAAGACGGTACCGGGCACTGAAGCTTTCTTT. Its protein product is CASSSKTVPGTEAFF. The variable domain in full, completed from reference TRBV5-1 and TRBJ1-1, reads KAGVTQTPRYLIKTRGQQVTLSCSPISGHRSVSWYQQTPGQGLQFLFEYFSETQRNKGNFPGRFSGRQFSNSRSEMNVSTLELGDSALYLCASSSKTVPGTEAFFGQGTRLTVV.

The rearrangement uses TRBV11-2 and TRBJ1-6; D remains unclear. Trimming cost V 1 base and J 4 bases, with 2 bases left between them. Germline CDR1 reads SGHAT; CDR2 reads FQNNGV. CDR3 length equals 13 residues. CDR3 amino acids: CASSLVYNSPLHF. The CDR3 DNA reads TGTGCCAGCAGCTTAGTATATAATTCACCCCTCCACTTT.